Each of the 8 T cell receptor beta chains below was sequenced from the same sample in a study of regulatory T cells in long-lasting Graves disease. To make TCR beta libraries, researchers used iRepertoire HTBI primers and Arm-PCR of CDR3 regions. TCRdb re-called the multiplex PCR reads through MiXCR, storing one row per CDR3 protein. Seen here are 300,000 to 400,000 distinct CDR3 sequences, around 17% observed once, and the top ten hold about 32%. Specified time point: newly diagnosed GD, antithyroid drugs for less than 3 months. PBMC RNA was the source of the TCR library. The same sample was also used in a study of T cells in Graves' hyperthyroidism and ophthalmopathy.

Sequenced material: peripheral blood mononuclear cells (PBMCs), taken at new diagnosis, from a patient treated with antithyroid drugs. The source of these receptors is a man aged 35-49 years with Graves disease.

This chain joins TRBV12-3 or TRBV12-4 and TRBJ1-5; 7 bases align to TRBD1. There are 15 residues in the CDR3. V lost 1 base, J lost 6 bases, and 6 bases stayed unmatched. CDR3 residues: CASSLVGRGVQPQHF. Written as DNA, the CDR3 is TGTGCCAGCAGTTTAGTGGGCAGGGGGGTTCAGCCCCAGCATTTT.

This clonotype was recorded at least ten times. This chain connects TRBV18 to TRBJ1-5; 7 positions match TRBD1. V was pared by 3 bases and J by 6 bases, with 5 bases of the junction left unmatched. Germline CDR1 reads KGHSH; CDR2 reads LQKENI. The CDR3 has 14 residues. In DNA form, the CDR3 reads TGTGCCAGCTCACCCGCAGGGGGAGGTCAGCCCCAGCATTTT. Amino acids: CASSPAGGGQPQHF.

The CDR3 loop is CATSDFGRGGQDTQYF. In DNA, the CDR3 is TGTGCCACCAGTGATTTTGGGCGGGGGGGTCAAGATACGCAGTATTTT. The chain employs TRBV24-1 and TRBJ2-3, with TRBD2 matching over 9 bases. Trimming removed 1 base from V and 5 bases from J; junction bases left unmatched: 6. The CDR3 is 16 amino acids. Germline V gene lookup returns CDR1 KGHDR and CDR2 SFDVKD.

This chain joins TRBV6-2 or TRBV6-3 and TRBJ2-7, with TRBD1 identical over 7 bases. There are 15 residues in the CDR3. Germline lookup yields CDR1 MNHEY and CDR2 SVGEGT. After removal of 2 bases from V and 1 base from J, the junction contained 5 bases not matched to a gene. CDR3 in amino acids: CASSYTGTESYEQYF. DNA of the CDR3: TGTGCCAGCAGTTACACGGGGACAGAATCCTACGAGCAGTACTTC.

The sample holds many counts of this clonotype. This chain uses TRBV24-1 with TRBJ1-5; D is unclear. Germline V gene lookup returns CDR1 KGHDR and CDR2 SFDVKD. The germline V and J ends were trimmed by 4 bases and 11 bases, with 14 bases remaining between them. This CDR3 is built from 13 residues. CDR3 residues: CATSDTARRTQHF. DNA of the CDR3: TGTGCCACCAGTGACACAGCCCGCCGGACCCAGCATTTT.

V gene TRBV28 combines with J gene TRBJ2-3; 12 bases line up with TRBD2. There are 16 residues in the CDR3. Looked up from germline, CDR1 is MDHEN and CDR2 is SYDVKM. Trimming cost V 4 bases and J 2 bases; bases outside gene matches: 4. CDR3 loop: CASSSGLAGLTDTQYF. In DNA, the CDR3 is TGTGCCAGCAGTTCCGGACTAGCGGGGCTCACAGATACGCAGTATTTT.

This clonotype was counted many times. The chain employs TRBV5-1 and TRBJ2-7, with a possible D match to TRBD2 (6 bases). Between the trimmed V and J ends, which lost 4 bases and 0 bases, there was a span of 11 bases. CDR3 length equals 14 residues. In germline, CDR1 is SGHRS, CDR2 YFSETQ. The CDR3 DNA reads TGCGCCAGCAGCCCGCACGGGAGCTCCTACGAGCAGTACTTC. Protein: CASSPHGSSYEQYF.

This clonotype was seen repeatedly, ten times or more. J is TRBJ2-3 and V is TRBV30; 7 positions agree with TRBD1. The trim removed 3 bases at V and 1 base at J, leaving 7 bases unmatched. This CDR3 has 15 residues. CDR1 GTSNPN and CDR2 SVGIG come from the germline V gene (reference sequence). CDR3 in DNA: TGTGCCTGGAGGGCCGGGGACAGAGGCACAGATACGCAGTATTTT. Translation: CAWRAGDRGTDTQYF.